This T cell receptor (beta chain) was identified during a study of blood T cell repertoires in COVID-19. Study context: From the United States, Italy and Spain came samples of acute and convalescent COVID-19.

Method: immunoSEQ multiplex PCR; TCRdb's copy keeps in-frame clones and lacks some. There are approximately 26,000 clones in the sample; about 92% occur only once, and 2.1% lies in the top ten. J lost 3 bases, V lost 4 bases, and 3 bases had no gene match. The CDR3 contains 14 residues. Germline CDR1 reads LGHDT; CDR2 reads YNNKEL (reference sequence). This clonotype was sampled from a human donor in a cohort sampled during active COVID-19. This chain joins TRBV3-1 (or the pseudogene TRBV3-2) and TRBJ1-2; 9 positions agree with TRBD1. The source material was peripheral blood. The chain's CDR3 is CASSPGQGYYGYTF. For the CDR3, the DNA is TGTGCCAGCAGCCCGGGACAGGGATACTATGGCTACACCTTC.